This entry describes one T cell receptor (beta chain). Its antigen is not identified. Clones were sequenced by immunoSEQ multiplex PCR, and TCRdb holds only the in-frame ones, with some missing. There are 950,000 to 1,100,000 clones in the sample; approximately 72% occur only once, and around 1.5% lies in the top ten. This entry belongs to a study of shared clonotypes between healthy human individuals. Study-wide background: The study used three CD4 naive, three CD4 memory, two CD8 naive and one CD8 memory plate per donor. Study-wide points: Sampling involved blood alone; tissue repertoires likely differ. Incompleteness in sorted-subset sequencing, despite large depth, was shown by rarefaction.

Per germline, CDR1 KGHSH and CDR2 LQKENI. The CDR3 is 12 residues long. V lost 0 bases, J lost 8 bases, and 7 bases lay in between. In the CD4+ fraction, cells were divided into CD45RA+ naive and CD45RA-negative memory subsets. This sequence was found in a man aged 18 to 29 in good health. Sequencing was performed on memory CD4+ T cells sorted from blood. Subset reported: CD45RA-negative fraction. The genes are TRBV18 and TRBJ1-2; D unresolved. The CDR3 sequence is CASSPPVGGYTF. The CDR3 nucleotides read TGTGCCAGCTCACCACCGGTCGGGGGCTACACCTTC.